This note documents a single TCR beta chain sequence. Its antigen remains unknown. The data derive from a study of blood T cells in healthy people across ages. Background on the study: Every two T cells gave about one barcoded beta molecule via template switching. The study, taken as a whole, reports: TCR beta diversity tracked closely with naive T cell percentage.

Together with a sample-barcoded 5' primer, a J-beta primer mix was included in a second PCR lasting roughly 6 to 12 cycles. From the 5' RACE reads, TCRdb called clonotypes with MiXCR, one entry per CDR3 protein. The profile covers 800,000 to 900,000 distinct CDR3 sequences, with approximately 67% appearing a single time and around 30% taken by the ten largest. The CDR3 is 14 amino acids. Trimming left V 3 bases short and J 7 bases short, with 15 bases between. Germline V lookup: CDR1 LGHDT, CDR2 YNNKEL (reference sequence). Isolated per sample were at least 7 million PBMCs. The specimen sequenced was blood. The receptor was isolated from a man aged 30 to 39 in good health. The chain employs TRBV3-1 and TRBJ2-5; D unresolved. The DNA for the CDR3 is TGTGCCAGCAGCCATCCCTGGGCCCGTGGGACCCAGTACTTC. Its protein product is CASSHPWARGTQYF.